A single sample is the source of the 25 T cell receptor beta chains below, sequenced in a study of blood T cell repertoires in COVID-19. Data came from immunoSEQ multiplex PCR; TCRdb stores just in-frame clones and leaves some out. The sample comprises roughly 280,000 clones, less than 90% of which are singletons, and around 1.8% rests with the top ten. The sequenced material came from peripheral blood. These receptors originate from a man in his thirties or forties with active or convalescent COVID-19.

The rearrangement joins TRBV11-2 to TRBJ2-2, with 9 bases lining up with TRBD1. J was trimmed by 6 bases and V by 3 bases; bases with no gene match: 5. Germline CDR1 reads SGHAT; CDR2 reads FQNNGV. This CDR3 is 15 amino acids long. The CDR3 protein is CASSFRDRASGELFF. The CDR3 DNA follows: TGTGCCAGCAGCTTCCGGGACAGGGCGTCCGGGGAGCTGTTTTTT.

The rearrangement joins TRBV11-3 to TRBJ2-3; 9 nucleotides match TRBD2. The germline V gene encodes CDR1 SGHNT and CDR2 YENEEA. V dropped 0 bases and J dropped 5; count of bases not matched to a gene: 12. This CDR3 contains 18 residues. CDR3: CASSLDRRGGGALDTQYF. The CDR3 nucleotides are TGTGCCAGCAGCTTAGATCGCCGGGGCGGGGGGGCCCTAGATACGCAGTATTTT. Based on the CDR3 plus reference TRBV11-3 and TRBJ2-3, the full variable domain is EAGVVQSPRYKIIEKKQPVAFWCNPISGHNTLYWYLQNLGQGPELLIRYENEEAVDDSQLPKDRFSAERLKGVDSTLKIQPAELGDSAVYLCASSLDRRGGGALDTQYFGPGTRLTVL.

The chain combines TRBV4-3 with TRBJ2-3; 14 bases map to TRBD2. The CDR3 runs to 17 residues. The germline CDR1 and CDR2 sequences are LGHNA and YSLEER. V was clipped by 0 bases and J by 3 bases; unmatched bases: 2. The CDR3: CASSQEGTSGGTDTQYF. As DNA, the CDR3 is TGCGCCAGCAGCCAAGAAGGGACTAGCGGGGGTACAGATACGCAGTATTTT.

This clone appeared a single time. The CDR3 loop is CASSQDRGYYEQYF. As DNA, the CDR3 is TGCGCCAGCAGCCAAGATCGCGGATACTACGAGCAGTACTTC. The rearrangement uses TRBV4-3 and TRBJ2-7; D gene unclear. Germline CDR1 and CDR2: LGHNA and YSLEER. There are 14 residues in the CDR3. The V end was cut by 0 bases, the J end by 3 bases, with 9 bases between.

The CDR3 region has the DNA TGCGCCAGCAGTGCGGGCTACAATGAGCAGTTCTTC. This translates into CASSAGYNEQFF. The rearrangement links TRBV10-2 to TRBJ2-1, with no clear D. The length of the CDR3 is 12 residues. The V and J ends lost 4 bases and 3 bases respectively, with 4 bases between them. The germline gives CDR1 WSHSY, CDR2 SAAADI.

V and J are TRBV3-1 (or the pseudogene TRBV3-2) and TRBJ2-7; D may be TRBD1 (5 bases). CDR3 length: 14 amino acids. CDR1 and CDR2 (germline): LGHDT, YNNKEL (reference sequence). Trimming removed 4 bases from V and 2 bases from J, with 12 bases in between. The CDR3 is CASSPPREPYEQYF. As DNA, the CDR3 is TGTGCCAGCAGCCCACCCAGGGAACCCTACGAGCAGTACTTC.

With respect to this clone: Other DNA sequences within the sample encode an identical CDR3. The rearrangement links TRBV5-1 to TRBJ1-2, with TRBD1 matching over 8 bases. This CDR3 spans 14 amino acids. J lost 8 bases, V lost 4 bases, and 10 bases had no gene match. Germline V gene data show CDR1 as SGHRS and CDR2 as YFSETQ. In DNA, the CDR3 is TGCGCCAGCAGCCTAGCGGACAGGGTTGGCGGCTACACCTTC. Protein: CASSLADRVGGYTF.

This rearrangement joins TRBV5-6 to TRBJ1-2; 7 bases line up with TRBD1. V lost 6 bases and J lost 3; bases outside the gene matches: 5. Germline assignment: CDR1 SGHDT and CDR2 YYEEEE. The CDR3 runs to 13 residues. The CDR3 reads CASNQQGHYGYTF. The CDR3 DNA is TGTGCCAGCAACCAACAGGGGCACTATGGCTACACCTTC. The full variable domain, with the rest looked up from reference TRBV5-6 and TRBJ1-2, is DAGVTQSPTHLIKTRGQQVTLRCSPKSGHDTVSWYQQALGQGPQFIFQYYEEEERQRGNFPDRFSGHQFPNYSSELNVNALLLGDSALYLCASNQQGHYGYTFGSGTRLTVV.

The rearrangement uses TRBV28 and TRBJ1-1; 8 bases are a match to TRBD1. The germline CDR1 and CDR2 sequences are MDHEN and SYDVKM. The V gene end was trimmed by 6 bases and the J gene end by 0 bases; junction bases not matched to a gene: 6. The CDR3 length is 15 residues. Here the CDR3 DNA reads TGTGCCAGCAGCCTAGGGACAGGCGTGAACACTGAAGCTTTCTTT. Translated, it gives CASSLGTGVNTEAFF.

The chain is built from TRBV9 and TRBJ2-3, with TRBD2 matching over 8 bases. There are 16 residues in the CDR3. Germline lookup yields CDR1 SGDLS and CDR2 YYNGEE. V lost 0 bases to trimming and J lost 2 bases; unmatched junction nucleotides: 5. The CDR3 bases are TGTGCCAGCAGCGTAGACCCAGCGGGGGTCACAGATACGCAGTATTTT. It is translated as CASSVDPAGVTDTQYF. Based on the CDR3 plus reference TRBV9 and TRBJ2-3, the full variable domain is DSGVTQTPKHLITATGQRVTLRCSPRSGDLSVYWYQQSLDQGLQFLIQYYNGEERAKGNILERFSAQQFPDLHSELNLSSLELGDSALYFCASSVDPAGVTDTQYFGPGTRLTVL.

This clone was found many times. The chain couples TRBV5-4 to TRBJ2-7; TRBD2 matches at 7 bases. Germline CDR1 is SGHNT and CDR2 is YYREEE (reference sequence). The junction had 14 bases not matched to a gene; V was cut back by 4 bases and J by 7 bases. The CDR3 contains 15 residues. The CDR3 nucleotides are TGTGCCAGCAGCCCCAAGCGGGACGGTTCATTAGAGCAGTACTTC. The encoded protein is CASSPKRDGSLEQYF.

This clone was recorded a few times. CDR3 sequence: CASSRFRNTEAFF. In DNA, the CDR3 is TGTGCCAGTAGTAGGTTCAGAAACACTGAAGCTTTCTTT. This sequence joins TRBV19 and TRBJ1-1; D not resolved. The germline V and J ends were trimmed by 4 bases and 2 bases, with 8 bases remaining between them. The CDR3 has 13 amino acids. Germline-derived CDR1 and CDR2 are LNHDA and SQIVND (reference sequence).

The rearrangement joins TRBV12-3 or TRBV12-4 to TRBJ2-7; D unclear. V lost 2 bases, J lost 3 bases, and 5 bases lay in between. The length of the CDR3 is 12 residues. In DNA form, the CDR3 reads TGTGCCAGCAGTTTATTCCACTACGAGCAGTACTTC. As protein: CASSLFHYEQYF.

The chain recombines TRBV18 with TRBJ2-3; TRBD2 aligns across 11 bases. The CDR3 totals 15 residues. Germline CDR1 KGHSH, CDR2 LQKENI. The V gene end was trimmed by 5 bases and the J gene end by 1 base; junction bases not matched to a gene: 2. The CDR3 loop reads CASSTTSGGTDTQYF. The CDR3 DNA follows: TGTGCCAGCTCAACGACTAGCGGGGGCACAGATACGCAGTATTTT.

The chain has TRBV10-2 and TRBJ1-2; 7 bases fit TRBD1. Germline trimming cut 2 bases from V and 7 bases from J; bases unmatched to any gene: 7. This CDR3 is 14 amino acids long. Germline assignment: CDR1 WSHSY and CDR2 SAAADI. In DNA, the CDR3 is TGCGCCAGCAGTGAGGCAGGGGGGTGGTTTGGCTACACCTTC. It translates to CASSEAGGWFGYTF.

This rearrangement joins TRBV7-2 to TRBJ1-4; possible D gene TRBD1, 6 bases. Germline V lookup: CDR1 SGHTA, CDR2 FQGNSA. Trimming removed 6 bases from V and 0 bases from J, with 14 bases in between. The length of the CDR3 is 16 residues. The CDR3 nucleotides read TGTGCCAGCAGAAACAGGGAGGGGGCAACTAATGAAAAACTGTTTTTT. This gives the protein CASRNREGATNEKLFF. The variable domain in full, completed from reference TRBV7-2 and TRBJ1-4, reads GAGVSQSPSNKVTEKGKDVELRCDPISGHTALYWYRQSLGQGLEFLIYFQGNSAPDKSGLPSDRFSAERTGGSVSTLTIQRTQQEDSAVYLCASRNREGATNEKLFFGSGTQLSVL.

CDR3 in DNA: TGCGCCAGCAGCTTTGGACAGGGGACCAACTATGGCTACACCTTC. Its protein is CASSFGQGTNYGYTF. The chain links TRBV5-1 to TRBJ1-2, with 9 nucleotides matching TRBD1. The J segment lost 2 bases and the V segment lost 2 bases, leaving 4 bases of the junction unmatched. Per germline, CDR1 SGHRS and CDR2 YFSETQ. This CDR3 is built from 15 residues.

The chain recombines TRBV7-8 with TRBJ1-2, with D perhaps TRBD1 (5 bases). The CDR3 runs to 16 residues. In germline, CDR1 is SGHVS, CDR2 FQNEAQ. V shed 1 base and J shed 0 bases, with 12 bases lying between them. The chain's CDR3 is CASSLVAGPTNYGYTF. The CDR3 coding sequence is TGTGCCAGCAGCTTAGTTGCGGGACCCACTAACTATGGCTACACCTTC.

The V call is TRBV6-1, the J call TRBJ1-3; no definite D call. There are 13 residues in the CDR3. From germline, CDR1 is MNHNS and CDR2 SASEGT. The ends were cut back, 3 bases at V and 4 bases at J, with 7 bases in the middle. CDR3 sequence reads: CASSDQRGNTIYF. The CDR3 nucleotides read TGTGCCAGCAGTGACCAGAGGGGAAACACCATATATTTT.

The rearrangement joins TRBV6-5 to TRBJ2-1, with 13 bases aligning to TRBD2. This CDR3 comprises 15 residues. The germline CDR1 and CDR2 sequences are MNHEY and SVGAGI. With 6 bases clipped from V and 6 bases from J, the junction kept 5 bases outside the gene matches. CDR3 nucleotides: TGTGCCAGCAGAGTTACTAGCGGGGGGGTCAATGAGCAGTTCTTC. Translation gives CASRVTSGGVNEQFF.

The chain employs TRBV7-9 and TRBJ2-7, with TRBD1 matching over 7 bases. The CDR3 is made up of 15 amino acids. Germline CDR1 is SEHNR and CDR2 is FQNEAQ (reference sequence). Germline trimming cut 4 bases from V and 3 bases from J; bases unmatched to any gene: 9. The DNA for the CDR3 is TGTGCCAGCAGCTCACTAGGGACAGTAAGCTACGAGCAGTACTTC. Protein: CASSSLGTVSYEQYF.

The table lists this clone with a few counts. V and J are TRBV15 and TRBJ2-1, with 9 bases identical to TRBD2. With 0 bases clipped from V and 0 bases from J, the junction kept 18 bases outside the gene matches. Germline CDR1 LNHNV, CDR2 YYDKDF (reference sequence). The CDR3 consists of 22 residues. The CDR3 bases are TGTGCCACCAGCAGAGATCTGGGGCCCTTAGCGGGGGTTAGAGGCTCCTACAATGAGCAGTTCTTC. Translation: CATSRDLGPLAGVRGSYNEQFF.

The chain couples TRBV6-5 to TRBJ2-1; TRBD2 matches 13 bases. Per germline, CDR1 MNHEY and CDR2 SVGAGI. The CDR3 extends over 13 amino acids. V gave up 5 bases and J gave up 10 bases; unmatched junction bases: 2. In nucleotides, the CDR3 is TGTGCCAGCAGTATGACTAGCGGGAGGGAGCAGTTCTTC. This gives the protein CASSMTSGREQFF.

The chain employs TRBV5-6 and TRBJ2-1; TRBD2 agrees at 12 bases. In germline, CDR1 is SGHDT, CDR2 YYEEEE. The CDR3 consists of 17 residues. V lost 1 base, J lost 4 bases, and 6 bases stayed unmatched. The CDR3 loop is CASSLLLAGGPYNEQFF. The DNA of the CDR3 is TGTGCCAGCAGCTTGTTGCTAGCGGGGGGGCCTTACAATGAGCAGTTCTTC. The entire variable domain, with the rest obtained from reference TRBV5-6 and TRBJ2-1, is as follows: DAGVTQSPTHLIKTRGQQVTLRCSPKSGHDTVSWYQQALGQGPQFIFQYYEEEERQRGNFPDRFSGHQFPNYSSELNVNALLLGDSALYLCASSLLLAGGPYNEQFFGPGTRLTVL.

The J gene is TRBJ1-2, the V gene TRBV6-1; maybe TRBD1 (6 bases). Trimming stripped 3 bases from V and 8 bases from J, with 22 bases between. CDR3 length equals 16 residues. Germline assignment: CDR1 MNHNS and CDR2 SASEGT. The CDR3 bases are TGTGCCAGCAGTGAGGCGACAGGTTTTCGCTCTGGGGGCTACACCTTC. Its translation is CASSEATGFRSGGYTF.